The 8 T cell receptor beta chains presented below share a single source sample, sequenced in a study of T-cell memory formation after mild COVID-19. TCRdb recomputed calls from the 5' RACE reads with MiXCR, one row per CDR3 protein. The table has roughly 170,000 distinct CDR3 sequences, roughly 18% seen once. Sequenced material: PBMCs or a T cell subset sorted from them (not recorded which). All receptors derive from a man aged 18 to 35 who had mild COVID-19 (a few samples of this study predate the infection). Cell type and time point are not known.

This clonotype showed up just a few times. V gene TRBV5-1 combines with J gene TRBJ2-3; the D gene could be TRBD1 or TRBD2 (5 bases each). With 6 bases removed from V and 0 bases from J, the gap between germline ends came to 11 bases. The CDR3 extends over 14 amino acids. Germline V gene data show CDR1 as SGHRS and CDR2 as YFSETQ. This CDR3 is CASTAGDSTDTQYF. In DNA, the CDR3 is TGCGCCAGCACCGCCGGGGACAGCACAGATACGCAGTATTTT.

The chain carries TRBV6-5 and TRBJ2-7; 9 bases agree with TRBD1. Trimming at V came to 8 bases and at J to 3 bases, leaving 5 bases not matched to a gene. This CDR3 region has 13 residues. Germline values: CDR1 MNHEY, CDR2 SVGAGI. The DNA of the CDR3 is TGTGCCAGCGCACAGACAGGGGGCTACGAGCAGTACGTC. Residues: CASAQTGGYEQYV.

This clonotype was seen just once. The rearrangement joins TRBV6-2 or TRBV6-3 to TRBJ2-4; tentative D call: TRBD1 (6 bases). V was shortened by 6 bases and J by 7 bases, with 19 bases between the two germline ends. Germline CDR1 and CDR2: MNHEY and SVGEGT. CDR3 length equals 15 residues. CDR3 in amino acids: CASSATDQGMNIQYF. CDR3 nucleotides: TGTGCCAGCAGCGCCACGGATCAGGGGATGAACATTCAGTACTTC.

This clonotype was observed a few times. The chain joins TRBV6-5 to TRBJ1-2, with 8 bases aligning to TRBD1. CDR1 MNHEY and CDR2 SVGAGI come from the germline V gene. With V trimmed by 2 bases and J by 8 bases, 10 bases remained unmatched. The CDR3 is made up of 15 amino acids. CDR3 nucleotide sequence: TGTGCCAGCAGTTACGGCGAGGACAGGGTACGGGGCTACACCTTC. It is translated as CASSYGEDRVRGYTF.

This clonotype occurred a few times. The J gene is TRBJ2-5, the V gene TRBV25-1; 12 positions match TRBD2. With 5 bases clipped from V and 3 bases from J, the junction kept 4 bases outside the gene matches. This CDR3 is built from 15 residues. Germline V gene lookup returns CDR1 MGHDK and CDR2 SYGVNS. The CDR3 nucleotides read TGTGCCAGCAGTCGACTAGCGGGGGTTGAAGAGACCCAGTACTTC. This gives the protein CASSRLAGVEETQYF.

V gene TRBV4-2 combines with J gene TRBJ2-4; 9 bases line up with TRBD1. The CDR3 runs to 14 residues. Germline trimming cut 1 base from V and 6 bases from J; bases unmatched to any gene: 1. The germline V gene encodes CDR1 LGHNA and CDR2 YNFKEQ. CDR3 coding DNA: TGTGCCAGCAGCCAAGCGGGACAGGGAAACATTCAGTACTTC. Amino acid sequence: CASSQAGQGNIQYF.

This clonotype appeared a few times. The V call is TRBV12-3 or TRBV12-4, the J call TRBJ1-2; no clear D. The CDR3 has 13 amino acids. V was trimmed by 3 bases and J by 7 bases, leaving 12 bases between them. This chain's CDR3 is CASSFAGWTGYTF. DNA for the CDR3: TGTGCCAGCAGTTTCGCGGGGTGGACTGGCTACACCTTC.

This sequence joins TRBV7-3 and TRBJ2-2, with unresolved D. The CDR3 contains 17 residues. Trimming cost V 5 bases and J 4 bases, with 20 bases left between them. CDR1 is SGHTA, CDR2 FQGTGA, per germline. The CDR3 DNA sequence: TGTGCCAGCAGCCACGTCAGCACACACACATCCACCGGGGAGCTGTTTTTT. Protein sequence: CASSHVSTHTSTGELFF.